This is a list of T cell receptor beta chains from one sample in a study of blood T cell repertoires in COVID-19. Sequencing used immunoSEQ multiplex PCR; TCRdb keeps in-frame clones, though not all of them. This table holds approximately 480,000 clones, roughly nine tenths found once. The sequenced sample consisted of PBMCs or T cells enriched from blood (not recorded which). The receptors were gathered from a woman younger than 35 who had recovered from COVID-19. Each CDR3 is given without its conserved first and last residue.

TRBJ1-2 TRBV6-5 ASSFPGQGLYGYT
TRBJ2-7 TRBV5-1 ASSLGPGGITYEQY
TRBJ1-1 TRBV2 ASSETAVNTEAF
TRBJ1-5 TRBV6-6 ASTIGKGLFQPQH
TRBJ2-5 TRBV2 ASRTDREVQETQY
TRBJ2-1 TRBV16 ASSQSRLAGGNEQF
TRBJ1-5 TRBV3-1/TRBV3-2 ASSQQGNQPQH
TRBJ2-1 TRBV7-2 ASSLLGVAGGYNEQF
TRBJ1-2 TRBV27 ASSYRTGDNYGYT
TRBJ1-1 TRBV5-1 ASSPQPQGEGTEAF
TRBJ2-2 TRBV5-6 ASSLAGGNTGELF
TRBJ2-1 TRBV4-1 ASSHPGLTLGEQF
TRBJ2-5 TRBV20-1 SASRTGGAFQETQY
TRBJ1-1 TRBV11-2 ASRWTVLNTEAF
TRBJ2-5 TRBV9 ASSETGGVETQY
TRBJ2-3 TRBV6-4 ASSDSRVSDTQY
TRBJ1-2 TRBV6-5 ASSYSGEGTYGYT
TRBJ2-7 TRBV7-2 ASSSLGARYEQY
TRBJ1-1 TRBV28 ASSTTGNTF
TRBJ2-3 TRBV7-8 ASSLVARLTDTQY
TRBJ2-1 TRBV4-2 ASSQGGGQPYEQF
TRBJ1-4 TRBV4-1 ASSQTNSGGIEKLF